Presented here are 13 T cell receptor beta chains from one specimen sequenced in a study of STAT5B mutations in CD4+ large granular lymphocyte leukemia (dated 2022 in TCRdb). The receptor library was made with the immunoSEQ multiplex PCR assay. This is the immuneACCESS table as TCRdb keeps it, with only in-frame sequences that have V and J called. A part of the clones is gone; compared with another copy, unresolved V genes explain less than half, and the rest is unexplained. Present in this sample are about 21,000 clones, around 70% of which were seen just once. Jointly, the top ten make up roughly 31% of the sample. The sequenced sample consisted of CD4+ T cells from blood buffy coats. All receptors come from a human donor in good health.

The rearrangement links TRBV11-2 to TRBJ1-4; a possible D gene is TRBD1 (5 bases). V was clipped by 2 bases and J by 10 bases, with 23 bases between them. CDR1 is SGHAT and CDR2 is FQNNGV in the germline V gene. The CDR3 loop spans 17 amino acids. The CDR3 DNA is TGTGCCAGCAGCTTATCGCCGAAGGAAGGGGCTCAAGGAAAACTGTTTTTT. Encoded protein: CASSLSPKEGAQGKLFF.

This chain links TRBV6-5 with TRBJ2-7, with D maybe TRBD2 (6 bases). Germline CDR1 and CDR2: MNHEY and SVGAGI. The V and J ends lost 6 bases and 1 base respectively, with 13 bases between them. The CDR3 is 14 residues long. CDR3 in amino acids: CASRPPEGSYEQYF. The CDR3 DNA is TGTGCCAGCAGGCCGCCGGAGGGATCCTACGAGCAGTACTTC.

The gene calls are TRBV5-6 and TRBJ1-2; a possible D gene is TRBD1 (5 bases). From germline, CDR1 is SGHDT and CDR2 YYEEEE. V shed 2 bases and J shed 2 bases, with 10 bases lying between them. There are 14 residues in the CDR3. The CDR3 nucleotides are TGTGCCAGCAGCTTTTCCGGGACGAACTATGGCTACACCTTC. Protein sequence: CASSFSGTNYGYTF.

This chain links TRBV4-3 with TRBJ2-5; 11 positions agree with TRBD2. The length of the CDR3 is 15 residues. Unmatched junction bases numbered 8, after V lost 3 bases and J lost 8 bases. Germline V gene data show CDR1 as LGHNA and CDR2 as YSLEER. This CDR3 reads CASSQGRLAGSTQYF. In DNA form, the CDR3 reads TGCGCCAGCAGCCAGGGGCGACTAGCGGGGAGTACCCAGTACTTC.

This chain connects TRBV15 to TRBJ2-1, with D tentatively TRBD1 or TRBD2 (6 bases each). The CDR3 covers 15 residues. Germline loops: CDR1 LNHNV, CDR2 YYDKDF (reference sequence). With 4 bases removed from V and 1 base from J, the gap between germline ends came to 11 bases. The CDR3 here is CATSTGAPSYNEQFF. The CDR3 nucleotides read TGTGCCACCAGCACGGGGGCCCCTTCCTACAATGAGCAGTTCTTC.

This CDR3 reads CASSSPTSGAPSSYNEQFF. CDR3 coding DNA: TGTGCCAGCAGTTCCCCCACTAGCGGGGCTCCGAGCTCCTACAATGAGCAGTTCTTC. The chain joins TRBV27 to TRBJ2-1; 10 bases are a match to TRBD2. With 4 bases clipped from V and 0 bases from J, the junction kept 12 bases outside the gene matches. CDR1 and CDR2 (germline): MNHEY, SMNVEV (reference sequence). CDR3 length equals 19 residues.

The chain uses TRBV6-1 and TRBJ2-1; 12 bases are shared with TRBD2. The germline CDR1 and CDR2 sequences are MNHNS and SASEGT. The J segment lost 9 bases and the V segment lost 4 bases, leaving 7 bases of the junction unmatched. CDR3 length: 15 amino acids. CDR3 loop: CASSGTSGRPSEQFF. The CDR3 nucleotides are TGTGCCAGCAGTGGAACTAGCGGGAGGCCCAGTGAGCAGTTCTTC.

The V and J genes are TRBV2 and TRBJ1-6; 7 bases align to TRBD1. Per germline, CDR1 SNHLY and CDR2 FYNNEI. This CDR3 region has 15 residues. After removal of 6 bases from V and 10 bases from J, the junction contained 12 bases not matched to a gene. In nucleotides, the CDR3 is TGTGCCAGCAGCTCAGGGAGGGGGCTAGGGTCACCCCTCCACTTT. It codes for CASSSGRGLGSPLHF.

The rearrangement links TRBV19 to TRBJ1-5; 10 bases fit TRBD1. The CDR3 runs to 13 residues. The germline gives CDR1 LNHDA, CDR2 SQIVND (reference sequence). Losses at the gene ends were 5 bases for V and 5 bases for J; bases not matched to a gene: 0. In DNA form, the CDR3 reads TGTGCCAGTAGTGGACAGGGGGATCAGCCCCAGCATTTT. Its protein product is CASSGQGDQPQHF. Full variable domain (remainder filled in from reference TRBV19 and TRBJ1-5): DGGITQSPKYLFRKEGQNVTLSCEQNLNHDAMYWYRQDPGQGLRLIYYSQIVNDFQKGDIAEGYSVSREKKESFPLTVTSAQKNPTAFYLCASSGQGDQPQHFGDGTRLSIL.

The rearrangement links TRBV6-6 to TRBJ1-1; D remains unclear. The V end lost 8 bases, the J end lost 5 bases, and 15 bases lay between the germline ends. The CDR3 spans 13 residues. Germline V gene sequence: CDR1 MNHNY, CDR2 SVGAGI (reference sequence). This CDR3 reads CASGWESRTEAFF. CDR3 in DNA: TGTGCCAGCGGCTGGGAGTCCCGTACTGAAGCTTTCTTT.

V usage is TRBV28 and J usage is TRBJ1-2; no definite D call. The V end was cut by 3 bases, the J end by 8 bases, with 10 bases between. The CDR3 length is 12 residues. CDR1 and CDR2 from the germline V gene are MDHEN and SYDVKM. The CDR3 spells CASSFGSRGYTF. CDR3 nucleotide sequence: TGTGCCAGCAGTTTCGGTTCCCGGGGCTACACCTTC.

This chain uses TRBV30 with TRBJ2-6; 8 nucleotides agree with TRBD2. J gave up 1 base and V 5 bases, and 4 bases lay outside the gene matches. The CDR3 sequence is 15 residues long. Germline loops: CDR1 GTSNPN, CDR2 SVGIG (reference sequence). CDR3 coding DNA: TGTGCCTGGGCCGGGGGGGGATCTGGGGCCAACGTCCTGACTTTC. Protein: CAWAGGGSGANVLTF.

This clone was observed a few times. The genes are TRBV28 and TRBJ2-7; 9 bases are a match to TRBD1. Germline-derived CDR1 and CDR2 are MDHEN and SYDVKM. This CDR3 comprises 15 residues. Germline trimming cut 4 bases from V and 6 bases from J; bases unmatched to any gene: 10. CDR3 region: CASSSSGTGMSEQYF. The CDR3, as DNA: TGTGCCAGCAGTTCCTCCGGGACAGGGATGAGCGAGCAGTACTTC.